This paragraph reports one T cell receptor (beta chain). Its antigen is unknown. Libraries were prepared by immunoSEQ multiplex PCR; TCRdb keeps only in-frame clonotypes and omits some of them. The repertoire holds more than 9,500 clones, with roughly 84% as singletons. The sample originates from a study of PD-1 blockade in classical Hodgkin lymphoma. Overall study findings and caveats: Before treatment, TCR diversity in newly diagnosed patients was reportedly lower than in healthy donors. Possibly reflecting disease activity or prior therapy, repertoire differences have causes that remain undefined. Unlike CD8+ TCR diversity, which did not rise significantly by C4D1, CD4+ TCR diversity did.

CDR1 is MDHEN, CDR2 SYDVKM, per germline. Trimming left V 6 bases short and J 4 bases short, with 19 bases between. This CDR3 contains 15 residues. Every patient was affected by relapse after autologous stem cell transplantation, while exposure to brentuximab vedotin was not uniform. From thawed PBMCs, CD4+ T cells were purified using magnetic negative selection. Complete response, partial response or progressive disease made up the best responses. The sequencing used CD4+ T cells from blood, collected at baseline. This chain joins TRBV28 and TRBJ2-7, with a possible D match to TRBD2 (6 bases). This sequence was found in a human donor with classical Hodgkin lymphoma. CDR3 protein: CASRMGGARVYEQYF. DNA of the CDR3: TGTGCCAGCAGGATGGGAGGAGCAAGGGTTTACGAGCAGTACTTC.